Below, one T cell receptor beta chain is given with its context. Cycle 7 day 1, cycle 4 day 1, and baseline were the timepoints at which blood was sampled. Some clones are missing from TCRdb's copy, which holds only in-frame ones; the method was immunoSEQ multiplex PCR. The table includes 50,000 to 60,000 clones, approximately 83% detected once. The record originates from a study of OX40 agonist ivuxolimab in advanced cancers. Deletions cut 4 bases from V and 6 bases from J, with 9 bases between. The CDR3 contains 12 residues. Germline V gene data show CDR1 as SGHNT and CDR2 as YYREEE (reference sequence).

Sequenced here: CD4+ or CD8+ T cells sorted from blood, sampled in a trial of the OX40 agonist ivuxolimab. This TCR derives from an adult with an advanced solid tumor such as melanoma, head and neck, liver or kidney cancer. The chain recombines TRBV5-4 with TRBJ2-3, with D unresolved. The CDR3 nucleotides read TGTGCCAGCAGCCTCGCTATGGATACGCAGTATTTT. It translates to CASSLAMDTQYF.